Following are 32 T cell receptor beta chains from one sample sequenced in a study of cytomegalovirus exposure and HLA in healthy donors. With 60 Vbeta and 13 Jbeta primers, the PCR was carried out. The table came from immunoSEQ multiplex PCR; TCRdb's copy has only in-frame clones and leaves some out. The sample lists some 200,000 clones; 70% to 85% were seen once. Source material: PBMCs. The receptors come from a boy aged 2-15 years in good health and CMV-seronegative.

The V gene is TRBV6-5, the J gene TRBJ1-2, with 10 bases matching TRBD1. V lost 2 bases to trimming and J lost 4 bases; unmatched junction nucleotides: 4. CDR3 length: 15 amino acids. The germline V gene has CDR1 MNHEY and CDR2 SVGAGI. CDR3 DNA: TGTGCCAGCAGTTACGGGGACAGGGGATCCTATGGCTACACCTTC. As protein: CASSYGDRGSYGYTF.

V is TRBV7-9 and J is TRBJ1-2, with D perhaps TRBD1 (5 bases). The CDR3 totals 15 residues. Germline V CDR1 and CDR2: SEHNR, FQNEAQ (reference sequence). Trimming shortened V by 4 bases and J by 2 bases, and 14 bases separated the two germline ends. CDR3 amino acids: CASSSARGSNYGYTF. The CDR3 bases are TGTGCCAGCAGCTCTGCTAGGGGCTCGAACTATGGCTACACCTTC.

The chain's CDR3 is CASSYLGRQEELYEQYF. The CDR3 DNA reads TGTGCCAGCAGCTATTTAGGACGGCAGGAGGAGCTCTACGAGCAGTACTTC. The genes are TRBV7-9 and TRBJ2-7, with a possible D match to TRBD2 (5 bases). The CDR3 runs 17 residues. Germline V gene lookup returns CDR1 SEHNR and CDR2 FQNEAQ (reference sequence). V lost 4 bases to trimming and J lost 3 bases, with 22 bases between them.

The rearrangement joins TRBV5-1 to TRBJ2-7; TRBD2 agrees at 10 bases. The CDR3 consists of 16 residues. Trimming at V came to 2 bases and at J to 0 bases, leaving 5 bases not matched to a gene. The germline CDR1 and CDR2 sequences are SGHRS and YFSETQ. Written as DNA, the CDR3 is TGCGCCAGCAGCTTATATAGCGGGGGGCTCTCCTACGAGCAGTACTTC. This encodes CASSLYSGGLSYEQYF.

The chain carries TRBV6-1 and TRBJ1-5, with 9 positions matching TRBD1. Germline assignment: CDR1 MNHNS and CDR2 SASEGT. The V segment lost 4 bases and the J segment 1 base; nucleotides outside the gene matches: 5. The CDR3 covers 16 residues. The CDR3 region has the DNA TGTGCCAGCAGTGTTACAGGGGGCTTGAGCAATCAGCCCCAGCATTTT. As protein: CASSVTGGLSNQPQHF.

The CDR3 nucleotides are TGCAGCGTCGCGAGGGACAGGGGGAGTGCTTTCTTT. It specifies CSVARDRGSAFF. The gene calls are TRBV29-1 and TRBJ1-1, with 11 bases that match TRBD1. V lost 6 bases, J lost 11 bases, and 8 bases stayed unmatched. The CDR3 consists of 12 residues. CDR1 is SQVTM, CDR2 ANQGSEA, per germline.

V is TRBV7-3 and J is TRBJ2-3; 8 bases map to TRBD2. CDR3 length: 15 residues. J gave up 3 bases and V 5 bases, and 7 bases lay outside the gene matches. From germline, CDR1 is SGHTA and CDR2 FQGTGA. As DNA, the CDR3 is TGTGCCAGCAGCCCCGGGGGGGTAGAAACAGATACGCAGTATTTT. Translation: CASSPGGVETDTQYF.

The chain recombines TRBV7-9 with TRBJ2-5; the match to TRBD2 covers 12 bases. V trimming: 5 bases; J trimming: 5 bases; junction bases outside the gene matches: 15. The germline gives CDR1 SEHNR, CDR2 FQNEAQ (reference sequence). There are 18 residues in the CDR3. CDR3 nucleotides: TGTGCCAGCAGCACCGGGACTAGCGGGCCCCTTCGGGGTGAGACCCAGTACTTC. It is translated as CASSTGTSGPLRGETQYF.

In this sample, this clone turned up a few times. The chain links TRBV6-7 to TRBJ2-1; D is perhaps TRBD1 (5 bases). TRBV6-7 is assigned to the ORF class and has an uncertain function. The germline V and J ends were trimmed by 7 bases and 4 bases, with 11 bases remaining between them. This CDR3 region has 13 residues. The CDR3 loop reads CASNRDSYNEQFF. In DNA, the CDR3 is TGTGCCAGCAACCGAGACAGTTACAATGAGCAGTTCTTC.

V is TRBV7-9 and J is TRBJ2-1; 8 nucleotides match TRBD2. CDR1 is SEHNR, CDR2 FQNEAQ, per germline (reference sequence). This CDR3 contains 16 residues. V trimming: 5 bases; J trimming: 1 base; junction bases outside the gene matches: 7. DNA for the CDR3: TGTGCCAGCAGCGAGGCTCGGGGGGGTTCCTACAATGAGCAGTTCTTC. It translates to CASSEARGGSYNEQFF. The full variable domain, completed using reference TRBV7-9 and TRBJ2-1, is DTGVSQNPRHKITKRGQNVTFRCDPISEHNRLYWYRQTLGQGPEFLTYFQNEAQLEKSRLLSDRFSAERPKGSFSTLEIQRTEQGDSAMYLCASSEARGGSYNEQFFGPGTRLTVL.

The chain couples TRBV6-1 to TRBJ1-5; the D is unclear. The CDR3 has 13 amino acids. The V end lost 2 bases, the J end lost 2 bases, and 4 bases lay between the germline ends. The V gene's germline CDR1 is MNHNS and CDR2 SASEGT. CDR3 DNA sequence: TGTGCCAGCAGTGAACAGGGCAATCAGCCCCAGCATTTT. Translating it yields CASSEQGNQPQHF.

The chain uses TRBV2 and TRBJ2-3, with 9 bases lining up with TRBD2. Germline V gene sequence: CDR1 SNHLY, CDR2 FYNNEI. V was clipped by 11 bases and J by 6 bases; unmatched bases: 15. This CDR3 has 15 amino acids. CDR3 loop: CAACGGAGRGDTQYF. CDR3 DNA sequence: TGTGCCGCCTGCGGGGGGGCGGGGAGGGGTGATACGCAGTATTTT.

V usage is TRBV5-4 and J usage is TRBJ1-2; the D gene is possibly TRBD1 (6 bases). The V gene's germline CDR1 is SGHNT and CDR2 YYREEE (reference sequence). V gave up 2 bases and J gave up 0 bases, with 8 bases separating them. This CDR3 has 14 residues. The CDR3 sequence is CASSLQGPNYGYTF. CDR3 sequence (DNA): TGTGCCAGCAGCTTACAGGGCCCTAACTATGGCTACACCTTC. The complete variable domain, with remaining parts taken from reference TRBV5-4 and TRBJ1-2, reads ETGVTQSPTHLIKTRGQQVTLRCSSQSGHNTVSWYQQALGQGPQFIFQYYREEENGRGNFPPRFSGLQFPNYSSELNVNALELDDSALYLCASSLQGPNYGYTFGSGTRLTVV.

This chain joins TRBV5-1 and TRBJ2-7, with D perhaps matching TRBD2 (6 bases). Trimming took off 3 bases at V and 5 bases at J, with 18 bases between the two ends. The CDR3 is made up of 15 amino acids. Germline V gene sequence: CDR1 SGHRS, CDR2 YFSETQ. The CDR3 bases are TGCGCCAGCAGCTGGTCCGGGACTCACGGGAACGAGCAGTACTTC. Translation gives CASSWSGTHGNEQYF.

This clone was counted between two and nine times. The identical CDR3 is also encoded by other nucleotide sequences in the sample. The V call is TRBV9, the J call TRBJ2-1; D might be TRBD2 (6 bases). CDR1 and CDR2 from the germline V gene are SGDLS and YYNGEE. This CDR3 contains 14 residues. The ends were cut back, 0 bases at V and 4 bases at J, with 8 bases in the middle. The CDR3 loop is CASSVGGDYNEQFF. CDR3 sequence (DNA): TGTGCCAGCAGCGTAGGCGGGGATTACAATGAGCAGTTCTTC.

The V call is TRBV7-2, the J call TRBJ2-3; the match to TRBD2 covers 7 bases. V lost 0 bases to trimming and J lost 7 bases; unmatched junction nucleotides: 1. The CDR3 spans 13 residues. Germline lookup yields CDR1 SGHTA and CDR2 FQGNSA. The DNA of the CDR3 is TGTGCCAGCAGCTTAGCGAGCGGGAATACGCAGTATTTT. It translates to CASSLASGNTQYF.

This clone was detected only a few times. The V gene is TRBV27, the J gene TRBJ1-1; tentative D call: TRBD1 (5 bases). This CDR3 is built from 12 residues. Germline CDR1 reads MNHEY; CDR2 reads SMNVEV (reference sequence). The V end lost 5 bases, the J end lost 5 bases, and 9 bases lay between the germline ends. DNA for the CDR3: TGTGCCAGCAGTGTAACAGGTACTGAAGCTTTCTTT. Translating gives CASSVTGTEAFF.

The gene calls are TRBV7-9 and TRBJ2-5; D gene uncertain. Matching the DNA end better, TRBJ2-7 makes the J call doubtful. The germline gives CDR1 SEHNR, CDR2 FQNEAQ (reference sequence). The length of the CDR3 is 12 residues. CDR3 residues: CASSLSSYEQYF. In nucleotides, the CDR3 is TGTGCCAGCAGCTTATCGAGCTACGAGCAGTACTTC.

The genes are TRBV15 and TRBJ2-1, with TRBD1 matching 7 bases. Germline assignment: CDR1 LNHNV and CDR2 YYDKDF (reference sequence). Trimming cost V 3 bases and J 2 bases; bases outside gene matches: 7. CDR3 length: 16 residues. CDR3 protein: CATSRTRDSTYNEQFF. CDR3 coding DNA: TGTGCCACCAGCAGGACCCGGGACAGCACCTACAATGAGCAGTTCTTC. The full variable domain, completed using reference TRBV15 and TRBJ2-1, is DAMVIQNPRYQVTQFGKPVTLSCSQTLNHNVMYWYQQKSSQAPKLLFHYYDKDFNNEADTPDNFQSRRPNTSFCFLDIRSPGLGDTAMYLCATSRTRDSTYNEQFFGPGTRLTVL.

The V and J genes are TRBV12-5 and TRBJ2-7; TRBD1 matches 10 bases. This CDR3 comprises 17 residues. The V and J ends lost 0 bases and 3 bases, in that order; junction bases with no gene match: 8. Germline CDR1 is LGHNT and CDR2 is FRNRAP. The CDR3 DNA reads TGTGCTAGTGGTTTGGTACTTTCGGGGGACAGGGGCTACGAGCAGTACTTC. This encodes CASGLVLSGDRGYEQYF.

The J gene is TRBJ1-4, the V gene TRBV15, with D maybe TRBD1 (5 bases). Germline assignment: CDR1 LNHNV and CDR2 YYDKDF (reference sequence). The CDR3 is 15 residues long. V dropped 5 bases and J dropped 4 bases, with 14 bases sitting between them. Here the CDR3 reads CATSGSRGGNEKLFF. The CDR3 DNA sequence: TGTGCCACCAGCGGGTCCCGGGGGGGTAATGAAAAACTGTTTTTT. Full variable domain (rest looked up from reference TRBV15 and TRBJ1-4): DAMVIQNPRYQVTQFGKPVTLSCSQTLNHNVMYWYQQKSSQAPKLLFHYYDKDFNNEADTPDNFQSRRPNTSFCFLDIRSPGLGDTAMYLCATSGSRGGNEKLFFGSGTQLSVL.

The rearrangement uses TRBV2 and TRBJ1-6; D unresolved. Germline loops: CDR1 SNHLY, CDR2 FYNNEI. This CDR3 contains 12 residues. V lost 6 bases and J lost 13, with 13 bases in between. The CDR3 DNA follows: TGTGCCAGCAGCGATGACATGGGCCCCCTCCACTTT. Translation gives CASSDDMGPLHF.

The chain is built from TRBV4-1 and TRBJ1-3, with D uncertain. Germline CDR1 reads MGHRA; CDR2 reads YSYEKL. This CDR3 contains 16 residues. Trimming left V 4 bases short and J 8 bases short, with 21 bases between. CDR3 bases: TGCGCCAGCAGCCTCGGGAGGGATTCGGGTCGGTACACCATATATTTT. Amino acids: CASSLGRDSGRYTIYF.

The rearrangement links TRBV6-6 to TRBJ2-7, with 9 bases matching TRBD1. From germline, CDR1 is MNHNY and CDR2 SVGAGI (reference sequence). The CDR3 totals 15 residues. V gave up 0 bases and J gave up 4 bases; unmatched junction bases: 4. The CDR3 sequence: CASSYSGTGSYEQYF. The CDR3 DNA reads TGTGCCAGCAGTTACTCCGGGACAGGGAGTTACGAGCAGTACTTC.

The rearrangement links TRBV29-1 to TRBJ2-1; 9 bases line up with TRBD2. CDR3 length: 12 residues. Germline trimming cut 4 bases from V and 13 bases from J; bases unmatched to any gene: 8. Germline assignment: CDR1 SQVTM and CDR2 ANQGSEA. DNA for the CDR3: TGCAGCGTTGGGACTAGCGAGAGAGGTCAGTTCTTC. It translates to CSVGTSERGQFF.

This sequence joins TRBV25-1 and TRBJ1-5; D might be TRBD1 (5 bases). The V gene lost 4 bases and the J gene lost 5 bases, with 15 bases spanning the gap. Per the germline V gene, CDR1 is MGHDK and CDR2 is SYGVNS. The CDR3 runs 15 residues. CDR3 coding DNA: TGTGCCAGCAGTGGCCCTGGGGACTACCATCAGCCCCAGCATTTT. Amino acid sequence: CASSGPGDYHQPQHF.

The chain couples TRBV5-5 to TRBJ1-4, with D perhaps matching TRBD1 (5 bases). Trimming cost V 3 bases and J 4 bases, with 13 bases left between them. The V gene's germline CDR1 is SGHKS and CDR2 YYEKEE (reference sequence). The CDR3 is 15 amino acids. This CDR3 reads CASSYEQAYNEKLFF. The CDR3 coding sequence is TGTGCCAGCAGCTACGAACAGGCCTATAATGAAAAACTGTTTTTT. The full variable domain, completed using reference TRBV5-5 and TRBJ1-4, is DAGVTQSPTHLIKTRGQQVTLRCSPISGHKSVSWYQQVLGQGPQFIFQYYEKEERGRGNFPDRFSARQFPNYSSELNVNALLLGDSALYLCASSYEQAYNEKLFFGSGTQLSVL.

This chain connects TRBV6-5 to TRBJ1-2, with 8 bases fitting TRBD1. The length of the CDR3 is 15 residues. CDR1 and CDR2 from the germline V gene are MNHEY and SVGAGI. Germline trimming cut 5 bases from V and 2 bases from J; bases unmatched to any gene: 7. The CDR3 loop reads CASSRRQGTNYGYTF. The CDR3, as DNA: TGTGCCAGCAGTCGGAGACAGGGGACGAACTATGGCTACACCTTC.

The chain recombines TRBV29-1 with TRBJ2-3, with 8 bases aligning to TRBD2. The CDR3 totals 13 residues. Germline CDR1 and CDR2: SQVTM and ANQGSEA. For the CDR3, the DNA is TGCGGGTTAAGGGGACTAGTCACAGATACGCAGTATTTT. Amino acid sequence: CGLRGLVTDTQYF.

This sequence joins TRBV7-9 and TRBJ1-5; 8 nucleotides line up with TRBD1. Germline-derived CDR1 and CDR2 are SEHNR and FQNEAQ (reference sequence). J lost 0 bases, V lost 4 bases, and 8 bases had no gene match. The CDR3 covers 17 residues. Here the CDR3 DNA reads TGTGCCAGCAGCTCCCACAGGGGGGCGGATAGCAATCAGCCCCAGCATTTT. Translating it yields CASSSHRGADSNQPQHF.

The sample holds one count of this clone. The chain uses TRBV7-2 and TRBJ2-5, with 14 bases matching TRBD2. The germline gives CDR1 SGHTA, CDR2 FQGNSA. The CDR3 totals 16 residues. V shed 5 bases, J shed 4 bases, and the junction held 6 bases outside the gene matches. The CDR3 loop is CASSPRLAGGLETQYF. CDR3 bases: TGTGCCAGCAGCCCCAGACTAGCGGGGGGGTTAGAGACCCAGTACTTC. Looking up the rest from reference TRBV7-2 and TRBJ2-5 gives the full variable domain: GAGVSQSPSNKVTEKGKDVELRCDPISGHTALYWYRQSLGQGLEFLIYFQGNSAPDKSGLPSDRFSAERTGGSVSTLTIQRTQQEDSAVYLCASSPRLAGGLETQYFGPGTRLLVL.

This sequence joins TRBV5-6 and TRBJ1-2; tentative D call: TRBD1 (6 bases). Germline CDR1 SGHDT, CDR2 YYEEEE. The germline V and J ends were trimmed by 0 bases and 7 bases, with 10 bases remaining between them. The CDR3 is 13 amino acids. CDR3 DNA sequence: TGTGCCAGCAGCTTGGCTGGGGGCGGTGGCTACACCTTC. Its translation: CASSLAGGGGYTF.